The clone carrying this TCR beta chain was seen more than once but under ten times. The antigen is undetermined. The data are from a study of CD8+ T cells in alopecia areata. Study-wide results and limits: Sequencing of scalp samples also includes resident alphabeta T cells from normal skin. With patients, TCR sharing proved less clear than in mice, a difference possibly related to HLA. Elevated clonality characterized lesional scalp relative to normal scalp, particularly in alopecia totalis/universalis.

Germline values: CDR1 SQVTM, CDR2 ANQGSEA. This CDR3 is built from 15 residues. Trimming removed 1 base at V and 0 bases at J, with 12 bases between. From PBMCs, CD4+ and CD8+ T cells were sorted. TCR sequencing used cDNA made by reverse transcription of extracted RNA. Libraries were prepared by immunoSEQ multiplex PCR; TCRdb keeps only in-frame clonotypes and omits some of them. The sample includes over 150,000 clones, 45% to 70% of them seen just once. J is TRBJ1-2 and V is TRBV29-1; D not resolved. This clonotype originated in a human donor in good health. Sample: CD8+ T cells sorted from blood. CDR3 sequence reads: CSVEGVGKPNYGYTF. The CDR3 DNA is TGCAGCGTTGAAGGCGTCGGGAAACCTAACTATGGCTACACCTTC.